This TCR beta chain was profiled in a study of T cell repertoires in cytomegalovirus infection. Background on the study: From public TCR beta signatures came an indication of both CMV infection and matching HLA type.

With V trimmed by 8 bases and J by 10 bases, 2 bases remained unmatched. Looked up from germline, CDR1 is LNHDA and CDR2 is SQIVND (reference sequence). The CDR3 is 10 amino acids. This clonotype turned up a few times. TCRdb independently ran MiXCR on the reads; one entry per CDR3 protein. The sample includes around 190,000 distinct CDR3 sequences, approximately 15% seen only once; the top ten take 25% to 30%. The sequence derives from a human donor in good health (CMV status not recorded). Some clones in this sample may be carry-over from other donors' samples. What was sequenced was PBMCs. This chain links TRBV19 with TRBJ2-1; 7 positions match TRBD2. In nucleotides, the CDR3 is TGTGCCAGTCGGGAGGAGGAGCAGTTCTTC. Translating gives CASREEEQFF.